The T cell receptor (beta chain) under discussion was sequenced for a study of radiotherapy plus CTLA-4 blockade in lung cancer. Whole-study results and caveats: An expansion of tumor-derived TCR clones occurred in blood after radiotherapy plus ipilimumab. Reportedly, early blood T cell clone dynamics best predicted response, with interferon-beta.

In germline, CDR1 is LGHNA, CDR2 YSLEER. V was pared by 1 base and J by 6 bases, with 14 bases between. CDR3 size: 15 residues. Treatment of patients with chemo-refractory metastatic non-small-cell lung cancer consisted of focal radiation plus CTLA-4 blockade with ipilimumab. Sequencing used immunoSEQ multiplex PCR; TCRdb keeps in-frame clones, though not all of them. The sample consists of about 53,000 clones, roughly 85% of them appearing once. Concerning this clone: What it binds is not known.

The sequencing here drew on peripheral blood, taken from a patient treated with radiotherapy plus ipilimumab. The sequence was obtained from a human donor with non-small cell lung cancer whose response to radiotherapy plus ipilimumab could not be evaluated. This chain uses TRBV4-3 with TRBJ2-3; a possible D gene is TRBD2 (7 bases). The CDR3: CASSQGIRGGDTQYF. CDR3 nucleotides: TGCGCCAGCAGCCAAGGCATCAGGGGAGGGGATACGCAGTATTTT.